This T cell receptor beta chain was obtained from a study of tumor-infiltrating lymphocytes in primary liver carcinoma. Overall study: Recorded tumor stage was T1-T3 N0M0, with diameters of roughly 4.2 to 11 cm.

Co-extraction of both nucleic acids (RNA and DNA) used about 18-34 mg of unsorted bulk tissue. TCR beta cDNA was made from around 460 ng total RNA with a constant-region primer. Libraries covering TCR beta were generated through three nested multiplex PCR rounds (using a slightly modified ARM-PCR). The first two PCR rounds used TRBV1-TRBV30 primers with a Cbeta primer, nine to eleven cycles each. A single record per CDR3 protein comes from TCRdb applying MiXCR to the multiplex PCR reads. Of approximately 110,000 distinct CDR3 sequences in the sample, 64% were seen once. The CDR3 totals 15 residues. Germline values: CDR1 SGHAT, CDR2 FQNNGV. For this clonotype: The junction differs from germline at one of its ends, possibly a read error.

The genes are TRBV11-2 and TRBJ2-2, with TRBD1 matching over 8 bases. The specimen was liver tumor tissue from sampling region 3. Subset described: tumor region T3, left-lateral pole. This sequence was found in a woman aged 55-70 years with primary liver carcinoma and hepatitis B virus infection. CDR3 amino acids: CASSLVRGLAGDLLF. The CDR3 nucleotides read TGTGCCAGCAGCTTAGTCAGGGGGCTCGCCGGGGATCTGCTTTTT.